The rows below give T cell receptor beta chains drawn from one sample of a study of PD-L1 blockade in urothelial cancer. This table comes from immunoSEQ multiplex PCR, and its TCRdb copy is limited to in-frame clones, with some not included. The table has about 86,000 clones, 85% seen once; the top ten hold 13% to 15%. This sample comprised PBMCs, obtained around atezolizumab (anti-PD-L1) treatment. Receptor source: a man between 60 and 75 years old with urothelial cancer. CDR3s include the opening cysteine and the closing phenylalanine or tryptophan. The D gene is left open where the match is weak. Rows may omit the clone size; those that give it use once, few, many or a size class.

J | D | size | V | length | CDR3 | DNA
TRBJ2-2 | NA | NA | TRBV7-3 | 15 | CASSLGVANTGELFF | TGTGCCAGCAGCTTGGGAGTCGCGAACACCGGGGAGCTGTTTTTT
TRBJ1-1 | TRBD1 | few | TRBV5-1 | 16 | CASSAEPGQRNTEAFF | TGCGCCAGCAGCGCAGAACCGGGACAGCGAAACACTGAAGCTTTCTTT
TRBJ1-4 | TRBD1 | NA | TRBV7-8 | 14 | CASRTGTGSEKLFF | TGTGCCAGCCGAACCGGGACAGGGTCTGAAAAACTGTTTTTT
TRBJ2-2 | NA | NA | TRBV6-1 | 14 | CASSVEPGTGELFF | TGTGCCAGCAGTGTGGAACCGGGTACCGGGGAGCTGTTTTTT
TRBJ2-7 | NA | NA | TRBV19 | 15 | CASSKLQGHAVEQYF | TGTGCCAGTAGTAAGTTACAGGGTCACGCGGTCGAGCAGTACTTC
TRBJ2-3 | NA | NA | TRBV19 | 14 | CASAIGWGTDTQYF | TGTGCCAGTGCCATCGGGTGGGGCACAGATACGCAGTATTTT
TRBJ2-1 | TRBD2 | NA | TRBV30 | 13 | CAGSLLAGFEQFF | TGTGCCGGAAGCTTGCTAGCGGGATTTGAGCAGTTCTTC
TRBJ2-2 | TRBD1 | NA | TRBV18 | 15 | CASSPGQGHTGELFF | TGTGCCAGCTCACCGGGACAGGGACACACCGGGGAGCTGTTTTTT
TRBJ2-4 | NA | few | TRBV7-9 | 12 | CASHQGGDIQYF | TGTGCCAGCCATCAGGGGGGAGACATTCAGTACTTC
TRBJ1-6 | NA | NA | TRBV30 | 14 | CAWSVYVGRSPLHF | TGTGCCTGGAGTGTCTATGTGGGGAGATCACCCCTCCACTTT
TRBJ1-3 | NA | NA | TRBV6-6 | 15 | CASSRDTDSGNTIYF | TGTGCCAGCAGCCGCGACACTGACTCTGGAAACACCATATATTTT
TRBJ2-7 | TRBD2 | few | TRBV5-6 | 16 | CASSLATSGSKHEQYF | TGTGCCAGCAGCTTGGCGACTAGCGGGAGTAAGCACGAGCAGTACTTC
TRBJ2-4 | NA | NA | TRBV10-2 | 15 | CASSESAVAKNIQYF | TGCGCCAGCAGTGAGTCGGCAGTAGCCAAAAACATTCAGTACTTC
TRBJ2-3 | NA | NA | TRBV30 | 12 | CAWSRGSDTQYF | TGTGCCTGGAGTAGGGGGTCCGATACGCAGTATTTT
TRBJ2-3 | NA | NA | TRBV11-3 | 15 | CASSLGEVDSDTQYF | TGTGCCAGCAGCTTAGGAGAAGTTGACTCCGATACGCAGTATTTT
TRBJ1-1 | NA | NA | TRBV28 | 11 | CASRASSVAFF | TGTGCCAGCAGAGCCTCCTCCGTGGCTTTCTTT
TRBJ1-1 | NA | NA | TRBV4-1 | 15 | CASSQGTAANTEAFF | TGCGCCAGCAGCCAAGGGACAGCCGCGAACACTGAAGCTTTCTTT
TRBJ1-5 | NA | few | TRBV10-3 | 14 | CAISESGSNQPQHF | TGTGCCATCAGTGAGTCGGGCAGCAATCAGCCCCAGCATTTT
TRBJ2-1 | NA | NA | TRBV6-5 | 16 | CASSYNSLTRGNEQFF | TGTGCCAGCAGTTACAATTCCCTCACTCGTGGCAATGAGCAGTTCTTC
TRBJ1-6 | NA | few | TRBV15 | 16 | CATSRARSGGYSPLHF | TGTGCCACCAGCAGAGCCCGATCCGGCGGGTACTCACCCCTCCACTTT
TRBJ2-1 | TRBD2 | NA | TRBV28 | 15 | CASSLTSGSYNEQFF | TGTGCCAGCAGTCTGACTAGCGGATCCTACAATGAGCAGTTCTTC
TRBJ2-2 | TRBD2 | NA | TRBV7-3 | 16 | CASSGAGGKNTGELFF | TGTGCCAGCAGTGGAGCGGGAGGGAAGAACACCGGGGAGCTGTTTTTT
TRBJ2-7 | NA | NA | TRBV27 | 15 | CASSLKRTPSYEQYF | TGTGCCAGCAGTTTAAAACGCACACCGTCCTACGAGCAGTACTTC
TRBJ1-2 | TRBD1 | NA | TRBV2 | 14 | CASGDQGGIYGYTF | TGTGCCAGCGGCGACCAAGGGGGCATCTATGGCTACACCTTC
TRBJ2-3 | TRBD1 | NA | TRBV29-1 | 16 | CSVERGQGIKTDTQYF | TGCAGCGTTGAACGAGGACAGGGAATTAAGACAGATACGCAGTATTTT
TRBJ2-1 | NA | NA | TRBV5-1 | 13 | CASSLPPYNEQFF | TGCGCCAGCAGCCTCCCCCCCTACAATGAGCAGTTCTTC
TRBJ1-1 | NA | few | TRBV7-9 | 14 | CASSLHGGNTEAFF | TGTGCCAGCAGCTTACACGGGGGGAACACTGAAGCTTTCTTT
TRBJ2-1 | NA | NA | TRBV7-3 | 14 | CASSRAGSYNEQFF | TGTGCCAGCAGCAGAGCGGGCTCCTACAATGAGCAGTTCTTC
TRBJ1-1 | TRBD1 | NA | TRBV27 | 14 | CASSLNPGQGEAFF | TGTGCCAGCAGTTTAAACCCCGGACAGGGTGAAGCTTTCTTT
TRBJ2-7 | NA | once | TRBV6-5 | 13 | CASSYARAYEQYF | TGTGCCAGCAGTTACGCGCGGGCCTACGAGCAGTACTTC
TRBJ2-3 | NA | NA | TRBV19 | 11 | CASSISDTQYF | TGTGCCAGTAGTATTTCTGATACGCAGTATTTT
TRBJ1-2 | TRBD1 | NA | TRBV6-5 | 14 | CASSGPTGAYGYTF | TGTGCCAGCAGTGGGCCAACAGGGGCCTATGGCTACACCTTC
TRBJ2-3 | NA | NA | TRBV6-6 | 13 | CASSTPVGEAQYF | TGTGCCAGCAGTACCCCGGTAGGGGAGGCGCAGTATTTT
TRBJ2-7 | TRBD2 | NA | TRBV7-6 | 14 | CASSFSLAGSEQYF | TGTGCCAGCAGCTTTTCCCTAGCGGGGAGCGAGCAGTACTTC
TRBJ2-1 | TRBD2 | NA | TRBV9 | 14 | CASSVAGRSNEQFF | TGTGCCAGCAGCGTAGCCGGGAGGTCCAATGAGCAGTTCTTC
TRBJ1-6 | TRBD1 | few | TRBV23-1 | 14 | CASREGDRASPLHF | TGCGCCAGCAGGGAAGGGGACAGGGCTTCACCCCTCCACTTT
TRBJ2-5 | NA | NA | TRBV21-1 | 15 | CASSKATLGGQTQYF | TGTGCCAGCAGCAAAGCAACCCTGGGGGGGCAGACCCAGTACTTC
TRBJ1-2 | NA | NA | TRBV9 | 13 | CASSGFGGYGYTF | TGTGCCAGCAGCGGGTTCGGGGGCTATGGCTACACCTTC
TRBJ1-1 | NA | NA | TRBV6-4 | 13 | CASTWAPGGEAFF | TGTGCCAGCACCTGGGCCCCGGGGGGTGAAGCTTTCTTT
TRBJ1-5 | NA | NA | TRBV6-5 | 14 | CASSTDSSNQPQHF | TGTGCCAGCAGTACGGACAGTAGCAATCAGCCCCAGCATTTT
TRBJ2-7 | NA | NA | TRBV2 | 12 | CASSATSYEQYF | TGTGCCAGCAGCGCAACTTCCTACGAGCAGTACTTC